This T cell receptor (beta chain) was recovered during a study of T cell repertoires in cytomegalovirus infection. Study-wide points: HLA-C-restricted CMV-specific TCR beta clonotypes prevailed in the ex vivo response.

MiXCR, applied by TCRdb to the reads, yields one record per CDR3 protein. The sample shows about 770,000 distinct CDR3 sequences, 25% to 35% of them seen only once. This CDR3 comprises 14 residues. Germline loops: CDR1 SGHVS, CDR2 FNYEAQ. J was trimmed by 5 bases and V by 2 bases; bases with no gene match: 3. Many counts were recorded for this clonotype. Its antigen is unknown. The source material was cultured CD8+ T cells from PBMCs, sampled from culture after CMV antigen stimulation. The rearrangement links TRBV7-6 to TRBJ2-1; 7 bases match TRBD2. The receptor was isolated from a human donor in good health (CMV status not recorded). Some clones in this sample may be carry-over from other donors' samples. DNA of the CDR3: TGTGCCAGCAGCTTACGGGGGACTAACAATGAGCAGTTCTTC. It translates to CASSLRGTNNEQFF.